Here is one T cell receptor beta chain with its context. Antigen unknown. Data came from immunoSEQ multiplex PCR; TCRdb stores just in-frame clones and leaves some out. The repertoire holds more than 20,000 clones, with roughly 92% as singletons. Trimming took off 1 base at V and 7 bases at J, with 8 bases between the two ends. Germline V CDR1 and CDR2: LGHNA, YSLEER. The CDR3 sequence is 13 residues long. The source of the sample is a study of T cell repertoires and Cas9 in healthy adults. Background on the study: Multi-effector potency, cytotoxicity and lineage were assessed in SpCas9-reactive CD4 and CD8 T cells. Whole-study results and caveats: In vitro, SpCas9-reactive Tregs were reported to curb effector T cell proliferation and function.

The origin of this receptor is a human donor in good health. This chain connects TRBV4-3 to TRBJ2-1; D unclear. Input material: CD4+ effector T cells (CD127+, CD25-, CD137-, CD154-) from PBMCs; culture status not recorded. The CDR3 nucleotides read TGCGCCAGCAGCCAAGGTCCTGAGAATGAGCAGTTCTTC. It translates to CASSQGPENEQFF.